The 20 T cell receptor beta chains below all came from one sample that was sequenced in a study of cytomegalovirus exposure and HLA in healthy donors. The PCR was carried out with 60 Vbeta primers and 13 Jbeta primers. TCRdb's copy holds only in-frame clones and misses some; the assay was immunoSEQ multiplex PCR. The table includes 150,000 to 200,000 clones, 87% detected once. The specimen sequenced was PBMCs. Receptors were obtained from a girl under three years old in good health and CMV-seronegative.

This chain joins TRBV27 and TRBJ2-3; 7 positions agree with TRBD2. CDR3 length equals 16 residues. CDR1 is MNHEY, CDR2 SMNVEV, per germline (reference sequence). V lost 5 bases and J lost 0; bases outside the gene matches: 8. CDR3 amino acids: CASSSGTAYSTDTQYF. CDR3 in DNA: TGTGCCAGCAGTAGCGGGACGGCCTATAGCACAGATACGCAGTATTTT.

The rearrangement uses TRBV9 and TRBJ1-2; D is unclear. This CDR3 comprises 14 residues. Trimming took 2 bases from V and 4 from J, leaving 12 bases between them. Germline CDR1 SGDLS, CDR2 YYNGEE. CDR3 in amino acids: CASSVNREGYGYTF. In DNA, the CDR3 is TGTGCCAGCAGCGTTAATAGGGAGGGCTATGGCTACACCTTC.

The rearrangement links TRBV6-6 to TRBJ2-7; 13 nucleotides match TRBD2. The CDR3 is 16 amino acids. V lost 3 bases and J lost 3; bases outside the gene matches: 5. Germline lookup yields CDR1 MNHNY and CDR2 SVGAGI (reference sequence). CDR3: CASSYRRTSGSYEQYF. In nucleotides, the CDR3 is TGTGCCAGCAGTTATCGGCGGACTAGCGGGAGCTACGAGCAGTACTTC.

This sequence joins TRBV9 and TRBJ2-2, with 8 nucleotides matching TRBD1. CDR1 and CDR2 from the germline V gene are SGDLS and YYNGEE. V shed 0 bases, J shed 2 bases, and the junction held 12 bases outside the gene matches. The CDR3 consists of 19 residues. The CDR3 DNA sequence: TGTGCCAGCAGCGTAGAGGCCCTCGGGGCAGGGGGCAACACCGGGGAGCTGTTTTTT. Amino acid sequence: CASSVEALGAGGNTGELFF.

The rearrangement uses TRBV2 and TRBJ1-1; TRBD1 matches 7 bases. Looked up from germline, CDR1 is SNHLY and CDR2 is FYNNEI. The CDR3 is 14 residues long. The junction had 3 bases not matched to a gene; V was cut back by 4 bases and J by 1 base. The CDR3 spells CASSVSGGNTEAFF. In DNA, the CDR3 is TGTGCCAGCAGTGTCTCAGGGGGGAACACTGAAGCTTTCTTT. The variable domain in full, completed from reference TRBV2 and TRBJ1-1, reads EPEVTQTPSHQVTQMGQEVILRCVPISNHLYFYWYRQILGQKVEFLVSFYNNEISEKSEIFDDQFSVERPDGSNFTLKIRSTKLEDSAMYFCASSVSGGNTEAFFGQGTRLTVV.

The V gene is TRBV13, the J gene TRBJ1-2, with 7 bases lining up with TRBD1. Per germline, CDR1 PRHDT and CDR2 FYEKMQ (reference sequence). The length of the CDR3 is 12 residues. After removal of 4 bases from V and 8 bases from J, the junction contained 4 bases not matched to a gene. The CDR3 protein is CASSSTGKGYTF. CDR3 in DNA: TGTGCCAGCAGCTCGACAGGGAAGGGCTACACCTTC.

This chain joins TRBV4-1 and TRBJ2-7; tentatively, D is TRBD1 (6 bases). V was clipped by 1 base and J by 0 bases, with 16 bases between them. The CDR3 loop spans 17 amino acids. The germline CDR1 and CDR2 sequences are MGHRA and YSYEKL. This chain's CDR3 is CASSQVGTGTNSYEQYF. The CDR3 DNA reads as TGCGCCAGCAGCCAAGTCGGAACCGGGACAAACTCCTACGAGCAGTACTTC.

The genes are TRBV7-9 and TRBJ2-5; TRBD1 is a possible D gene (6 bases). The V end was cut by 5 bases, the J end by 2 bases, with 12 bases between. The CDR3 runs to 14 residues. Germline assignment: CDR1 SEHNR and CDR2 FQNEAQ (reference sequence). Here the CDR3 reads CASSPTGWQETQYF. As DNA, the CDR3 is TGTGCCAGCAGCCCAACAGGGTGGCAAGAGACCCAGTACTTC.

Worth noting for this clone: Additional DNA sequences in this sample encode the identical CDR3. V gene TRBV6-6 combines with J gene TRBJ2-2, with 9 positions matching TRBD1. Per germline, CDR1 MNHNY and CDR2 SVGAGI (reference sequence). CDR3 size: 14 residues. The ends lost 9 bases at V and 3 bases at J; junction bases unmatched: 5. The CDR3 spells CASRGQGDTGELFF. CDR3 DNA: TGTGCCAGTAGGGGACAGGGAGACACCGGGGAGCTGTTTTTT.

The V gene is TRBV2, the J gene TRBJ1-1, with TRBD1 as a possible D gene (5 bases). Germline V CDR1 and CDR2: SNHLY, FYNNEI. Deletions cut 7 bases from V and 1 base from J, with 10 bases between. CDR3 size: 13 residues. The CDR3: CASNIRENTEAFF. As DNA, the CDR3 is TGTGCCAGCAATATCAGGGAGAACACTGAAGCTTTCTTT.

V usage is TRBV2 and J usage is TRBJ1-1, with D maybe TRBD1 (6 bases). V was clipped by 4 bases and J by 4 bases, with 16 bases between them. CDR1 SNHLY and CDR2 FYNNEI come from the germline V gene. CDR3 length: 15 amino acids. The CDR3 DNA reads as TGTGCCAGCAGTGTACAGGGTCTGGTGGGCACTGAAGCTTTCTTT. Protein: CASSVQGLVGTEAFF.

This chain joins TRBV30 and TRBJ1-2, with D hard to call. V was shortened by 2 bases and J by 2 bases, with 12 bases between the two germline ends. The CDR3 is 14 amino acids. The germline V gene encodes CDR1 GTSNPN and CDR2 SVGIG (reference sequence). CDR3 coding DNA: TGTGCCTGGAGTCTCCGCGGCAGCAACTATGGCTACACCTTC. It specifies CAWSLRGSNYGYTF.

This clone was detected only once. The chain couples TRBV5-1 to TRBJ2-2; D remains ambiguous. Trimming cost V 0 bases and J 5 bases, with 5 bases left between them. The CDR3 has 13 residues. CDR1 and CDR2 (germline): SGHRS, YFSETQ. The CDR3 protein is CASSLASTGELFF. CDR3 nucleotide sequence: TGCGCCAGCAGCTTGGCCAGTACCGGGGAGCTGTTTTTT.

This clone came up once. The J gene is TRBJ1-2, the V gene TRBV10-3, with D possibly matching TRBD1 (5 bases). CDR3 length equals 15 residues. In germline, CDR1 is ENHRY, CDR2 SYGVKD. Trimming left V 4 bases short and J 5 bases short, with 17 bases between. As DNA, the CDR3 is TGTGCCATCAGTGGATCGCCGCAGGGCGGTTATGGCTACACCTTC. Protein product: CAISGSPQGGYGYTF.

This clone came up once. CDR3 residues: CASSVGSGTEAFF. The DNA of the CDR3 is TGTGCCAGCAGCGTAGGGTCGGGCACTGAAGCTTTCTTT. The genes are TRBV9 and TRBJ1-1; no clear D. This CDR3 has 13 amino acids. CDR1 and CDR2 (germline): SGDLS, YYNGEE. V shed 0 bases and J shed 4 bases, with 7 bases lying between them. The entire variable domain, with the rest obtained from reference TRBV9 and TRBJ1-1, is as follows: DSGVTQTPKHLITATGQRVTLRCSPRSGDLSVYWYQQSLDQGLQFLIQYYNGEERAKGNILERFSAQQFPDLHSELNLSSLELGDSALYFCASSVGSGTEAFFGQGTRLTVV.

Turning to this clone: At one end, the junction sequence differs from germline, possibly due to a read error. J is TRBJ1-2 and V is TRBV15; tentative D call: TRBD1 (5 bases). Germline values: CDR1 LNHNV, CDR2 YYDKDF (reference sequence). This CDR3 has 13 amino acids. This chain's CDR3 is CATSPPTGTGVLF. The CDR3 coding sequence is TGTGCCACCAGCCCTCCGACGGGGACTGGGGTCCTCTTC.

The gene calls are TRBV19 and TRBJ2-6; TRBD2 aligns across 7 bases. V trimming: 8 bases; J trimming: 5 bases; junction bases outside the gene matches: 12. CDR1 and CDR2 from the germline V gene are LNHDA and SQIVND (reference sequence). The CDR3 runs to 16 residues. CDR3: CASLSGGLGRANVLTF. The CDR3 coding sequence is TGTGCCAGTCTTTCGGGAGGATTAGGTCGGGCCAACGTCCTGACTTTC.

V and J are TRBV6-1 and TRBJ2-7; D unclear. V gave up 0 bases and J gave up 4 bases, with 10 bases separating them. Germline-derived CDR1 and CDR2 are MNHNS and SASEGT. This CDR3 is built from 14 residues. CDR3 in DNA: TGTGCCAGCAGTGAAGCTGGCAGGTTGTACGAGCAGTACTTC. Residues: CASSEAGRLYEQYF.

The chain has TRBV6-1 and TRBJ1-6, with TRBD1 identical over 9 bases. The CDR3 is 14 amino acids. CDR1 and CDR2 (germline): MNHNS, SASEGT. V was clipped by 4 bases and J by 6 bases; unmatched bases: 1. CDR3 nucleotides: TGTGCCAGCAGTGGGGACAGGGCTAATTCACCCCTCCACTTT. This codes for CASSGDRANSPLHF.

The chain combines TRBV2 with TRBJ1-2; TRBD1 matches 9 bases. V lost 1 base and J lost 10; bases outside the gene matches: 1. The CDR3 is 12 residues long. The germline gives CDR1 SNHLY, CDR2 FYNNEI. The chain's CDR3 is CASSEGQGDYTF. The CDR3 DNA is TGTGCCAGCAGTGAAGGACAGGGGGACTACACCTTC.